Reported below is one T cell receptor beta chain. Noted time point: peak reinfection, 3 to 8 weeks after reinfection detection. The sorted cells went straight to TCR sequencing with no prior in vitro expansion. People who inject drugs from Montreal's HEPCO study were the donors. Two donors provided sorted CD3+ CD8+ CD45RO- naive CD8 T cells at all three reinfection time points. This sample is part of a study of memory CD8 T cells in hepatitis C reinfection. Assay used: immunoSEQ multiplex PCR; TCRdb lists only in-frame clones, some missing. The sample carries about 47,000 clones, 88% recorded once. The CDR3 has 15 residues. Looked up from germline, CDR1 is MNHEY and CDR2 is SVGAGI. Germline trimming cut 8 bases from V and 0 bases from J; bases unmatched to any gene: 8.

The material sequenced was naive CD8+ T cells sorted from blood. J is TRBJ2-3 and V is TRBV6-5, with 7 bases fitting TRBD1. The sequence was obtained from a young man with hepatitis C virus infection. CDR3 sequence: CASSQGDSSTDTQYF. The CDR3 DNA sequence: TGTGCCAGCTCCCAGGGGGATTCTAGCACAGATACGCAGTATTTT.